The source of this TCR beta chain is a study of T cell changes during pregnancy in multiple sclerosis. Clones were read by immunoSEQ multiplex PCR, and TCRdb kept only the in-frame ones, dropping some. This sample yields over 25,000 clones, of which 80% to 95% are seen a single time; roughly 6.2% belongs to the top ten. V lost 5 bases, J lost 5 bases, and 7 bases stayed unmatched. This CDR3 spans 15 amino acids. Germline V gene data show CDR1 as SGHRS and CDR2 as YFSETQ. The chain recombines TRBV5-1 with TRBJ1-6, with 7 bases identical to TRBD1. Sequenced here: CD8+ T cells from peripheral blood mononuclear cells, sampled before pregnancy. The TCR was taken from a female donor with multiple sclerosis, enrolled in a pregnancy study. The CDR3 sequence: CASSLRGHHNSPLHF. The CDR3 DNA reads as TGCGCCAGCAGTTTAAGGGGGCATCATAATTCACCCCTCCACTTT.